A selection of T cell receptor beta chains follows, all from one sample in a study of OX40 agonist ivuxolimab in advanced cancers. The protocol was immunoSEQ multiplex PCR, while the TCRdb copy is restricted to in-frame clones and leaves out a portion. The data contain tens of thousands of clones, 84% of them singletons. Source: CD4+ or CD8+ T cells sorted from blood, taken in a trial of the OX40 agonist ivuxolimab. These TCRs come from an adult with an advanced solid tumor such as melanoma, head and neck, liver or kidney cancer. The CDR3 runs from the conserved cysteine through the conserved F or W. A D gene is named only where the DNA matches it firmly. Clone size appears in some rows only: once, few, many, or a class for an expanded clone.

size	D	J	V	CDR3	DNA
.	.	TRBJ2-3	TRBV7-9	CASSLPDTQYF	TGTGCCAGCAGCTTACCAGATACGCAGTATTTT
.	.	TRBJ1-2	TRBV6-6	CASSYDEIDGYTF	TGTGCCAGCAGTTACGACGAGATAGATGGCTACACCTTC
.	.	TRBJ2-2	TRBV18	CASSPLDTGELFF	TGTGCCAGCTCGCCCCTCGACACCGGGGAGCTGTTTTTT
.	.	TRBJ1-1	TRBV7-3	CASSLRANTEAFF	TGTGCCAGCAGCTTACGGGCAAACACTGAAGCTTTCTTT
.	TRBD1	TRBJ1-6	TRBV11-2	CASSLKDRPETLHF	TGTGCCAGCAGCCTAAAGGACAGGCCCGAGACTCTCCACTTT
.	.	TRBJ1-3	TRBV5-6	CASSLYPGAGGNTIYF	TGTGCCAGCAGCTTGTATCCGGGAGCGGGCGGAAACACCATATATTTT
.	TRBD2	TRBJ2-7	TRBV5-1	CASSSGLAGDLYEQYF	TGCGCCAGCAGCTCCGGACTAGCGGGGGACCTATACGAGCAGTACTTC
few	.	TRBJ2-1	TRBV6-1	CASSESSVYNEQFF	TGTGCCAGCAGCGAGTCTAGCGTCTACAATGAGCAGTTCTTC
.	.	TRBJ1-3	TRBV27	CASIGSGNTIYF	TGTGCCAGCATTGGCTCTGGAAACACCATATATTTT
.	TRBD2	TRBJ2-1	TRBV2	CASRGLGLAGGDEQFF	TGTGCCAGCAGAGGGTTGGGACTAGCGGGAGGGGACGAGCAGTTCTTC
.	.	TRBJ2-7	TRBV6-5	CASSKMGASSYEQYF	TGTGCCAGCAGTAAGATGGGAGCGAGCTCCTACGAGCAGTACTTC
.	.	TRBJ2-5	TRBV15	CATSRDRGGETQYF	TGTGCCACCAGCAGAGATCGGGGCGGAGAGACCCAGTACTTC
.	TRBD2	TRBJ2-3	TRBV7-3	CASSQTSDSGTDTQYF	TGTGCCAGCAGCCAAACTAGCGATTCAGGCACAGATACGCAGTATTTT